The T cell receptor beta chain under discussion was sequenced for a study of shared clonotypes between healthy human individuals. Study-wide background: A couple of female and three male donors aged 18 to 49 were enrolled.

Germline CDR1 SSHAT, CDR2 FNYEAQ (reference sequence). V was shortened by 0 bases and J by 6 bases, with 6 bases between the two germline ends. The CDR3 has 13 amino acids. Produced via immunoSEQ multiplex PCR; TCRdb's table is partial and in-frame only. In the table there are more than 150,000 clones, about 93% of which are singletons. Sequencing was done on a sample of naive CD4+ T cells sorted from blood. This sample's subset: CD45RA+ positively selected. This chain links TRBV7-7 with TRBJ2-1; no reliable D call. This sequence originates from a woman aged 30 to 39 in good health. The CDR3, as DNA: TGTGCCAGCAGCTTAGCGTGGGGCAATGAGCAGTTCTTC. It translates to CASSLAWGNEQFF.